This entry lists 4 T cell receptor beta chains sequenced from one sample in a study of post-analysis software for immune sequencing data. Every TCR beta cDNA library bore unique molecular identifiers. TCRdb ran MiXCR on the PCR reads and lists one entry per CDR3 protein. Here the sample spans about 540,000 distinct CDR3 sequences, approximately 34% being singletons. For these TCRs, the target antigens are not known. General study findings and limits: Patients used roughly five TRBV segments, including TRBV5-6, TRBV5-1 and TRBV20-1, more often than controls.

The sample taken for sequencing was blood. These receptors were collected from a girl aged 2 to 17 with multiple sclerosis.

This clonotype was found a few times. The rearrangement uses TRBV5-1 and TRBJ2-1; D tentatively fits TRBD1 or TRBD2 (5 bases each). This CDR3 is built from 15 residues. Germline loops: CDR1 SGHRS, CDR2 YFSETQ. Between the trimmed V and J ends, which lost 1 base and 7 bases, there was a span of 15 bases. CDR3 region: CASSLSSLWGNEQFF. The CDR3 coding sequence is TGCGCCAGCAGCTTGAGCTCTTTGTGGGGGAATGAGCAGTTCTTC.

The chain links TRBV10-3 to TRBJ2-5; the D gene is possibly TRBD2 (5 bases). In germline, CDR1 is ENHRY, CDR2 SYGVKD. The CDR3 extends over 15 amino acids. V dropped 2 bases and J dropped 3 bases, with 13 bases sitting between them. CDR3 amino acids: CAISELPPGEETQYF. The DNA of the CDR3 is TGTGCCATCAGTGAGCTCCCCCCCGGGGAAGAGACCCAGTACTTC.

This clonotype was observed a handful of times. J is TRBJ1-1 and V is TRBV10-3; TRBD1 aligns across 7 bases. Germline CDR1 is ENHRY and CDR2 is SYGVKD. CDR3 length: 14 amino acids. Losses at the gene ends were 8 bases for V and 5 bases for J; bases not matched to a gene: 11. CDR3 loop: CAISSTGIGTEAFF. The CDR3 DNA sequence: TGTGCCATCTCTTCGACAGGGATAGGTACTGAAGCTTTCTTT.

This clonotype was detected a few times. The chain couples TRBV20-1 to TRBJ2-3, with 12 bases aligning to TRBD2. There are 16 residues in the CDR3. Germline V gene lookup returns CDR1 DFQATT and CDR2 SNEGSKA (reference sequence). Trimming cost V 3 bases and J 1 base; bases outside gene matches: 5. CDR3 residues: CSARGRTSGGTDTQYF. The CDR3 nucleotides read TGCAGTGCTAGGGGGAGGACTAGCGGGGGCACAGATACGCAGTATTTT.